The 9 T cell receptor beta chains listed next were all sequenced from one sample in a study of cytomegalovirus exposure and HLA in healthy donors. The PCR ran on 60 Vbeta and 13 Jbeta primers. Sequencing used immunoSEQ multiplex PCR; TCRdb keeps in-frame clones, though not all of them. The sample shows about 70,000 clones, 75% to 90% of them seen only once. The sample was PBMCs. Receptors were obtained from a woman in her thirties in good health and CMV-seronegative.

The J gene is TRBJ1-5, the V gene TRBV6-1, with unresolved D. Germline lookup yields CDR1 MNHNS and CDR2 SASEGT. The CDR3 covers 15 residues. V lost 5 bases and J lost 1, with 12 bases in between. The CDR3 reads CASSSDGRSNQPQHF. As DNA, the CDR3 is TGTGCCAGCAGTTCCGACGGGAGGAGCAATCAGCCCCAGCATTTT.

The chain recombines TRBV30 with TRBJ2-7; TRBD1 matches 7 bases. The CDR3 has 14 residues. Germline-derived CDR1 and CDR2 are GTSNPN and SVGIG (reference sequence). After removal of 5 bases from V and 2 bases from J, the junction contained 9 bases not matched to a gene. The CDR3 here is CAWGPNRGAYEQYF. In DNA, the CDR3 is TGTGCCTGGGGGCCCAACAGGGGCGCCTACGAGCAGTACTTC.

The chain couples TRBV13 to TRBJ1-1, with TRBD1 identical over 11 bases. The CDR3 length is 17 residues. Germline CDR1 is PRHDT and CDR2 is FYEKMQ (reference sequence). V lost 4 bases and J lost 0; bases outside the gene matches: 7. The CDR3 bases are TGTGCCAGCAGCTCATCCGGACAGGGGGCGATGAACACTGAAGCTTTCTTT. Translated, it gives CASSSSGQGAMNTEAFF.

This rearrangement joins TRBV6-4 to TRBJ2-3; D ambiguous. Germline V gene data show CDR1 as MRHNA and CDR2 as SNTAGT. Trimming took 6 bases from V and 0 from J, leaving 7 bases between them. The CDR3 sequence is 13 residues long. The CDR3 spells CASSLTSTDTQYF. CDR3 DNA: TGTGCCAGCAGCCTGACTAGCACAGATACGCAGTATTTT.

The chain employs TRBV6-5 and TRBJ2-4, with 9 nucleotides matching TRBD1. CDR1 is MNHEY and CDR2 is SVGAGI in the germline V gene. The CDR3 is made up of 10 amino acids. With 6 bases clipped from V and 14 bases from J, the junction kept 2 bases outside the gene matches. CDR3 residues: CASRGDREYF. CDR3 DNA sequence: TGTGCCAGCAGGGGGGACAGGGAGTACTTC.

The sample holds one count of this clone. The chain joins TRBV9 to TRBJ2-5, with D possibly TRBD1 on 5 matching bases. The CDR3 totals 13 residues. V was clipped by 4 bases and J by 2 bases, with 9 bases between them. Germline CDR1 SGDLS, CDR2 YYNGEE. Written as DNA, the CDR3 is TGTGCCAGCAGCAGGACACTACAAGAGACCCAGTACTTC. Encoded protein: CASSRTLQETQYF.

This clone occurred once. The genes are TRBV9 and TRBJ1-5, with 10 bases fitting TRBD1. J lost 6 bases, V lost 3 bases, and 6 bases had no gene match. Per the germline V gene, CDR1 is SGDLS and CDR2 is YYNGEE. There are 15 residues in the CDR3. The CDR3 DNA follows: TGTGCCAGCAGCGAGACAGGGGGCGTGGGTCAGCCCCAGCATTTT. Its translation is CASSETGGVGQPQHF.

The chain joins TRBV7-9 to TRBJ2-5, with TRBD2 matching 7 bases. V lost 2 bases and J lost 6; bases outside the gene matches: 15. The CDR3 length is 17 residues. Germline V gene data show CDR1 as SEHNR and CDR2 as FQNEAQ (reference sequence). In nucleotides, the CDR3 is TGTGCCAGCAGCTTAAACACGGGACTACTCCAATCGAAGACCCAGTACTTC. Translating it yields CASSLNTGLLQSKTQYF. Full variable domain (rest looked up from reference TRBV7-9 and TRBJ2-5): DTGVSQNPRHKITKRGQNVTFRCDPISEHNRLYWYRQTLGQGPEFLTYFQNEAQLEKSRLLSDRFSAERPKGSFSTLEIQRTEQGDSAMYLCASSLNTGLLQSKTQYFGPGTRLLVL.

This clone occurred once. This rearrangement joins TRBV28 to TRBJ1-4, with TRBD1 matching 9 bases. Germline CDR1 and CDR2: MDHEN and SYDVKM. The V gene end was trimmed by 0 bases and the J gene end by 0 bases; junction bases not matched to a gene: 2. This CDR3 contains 17 residues. The CDR3 bases are TGTGCCAGCAGTTTATGGGGACAGGGTGCAACTAATGAAAAACTGTTTTTT. It codes for CASSLWGQGATNEKLFF.